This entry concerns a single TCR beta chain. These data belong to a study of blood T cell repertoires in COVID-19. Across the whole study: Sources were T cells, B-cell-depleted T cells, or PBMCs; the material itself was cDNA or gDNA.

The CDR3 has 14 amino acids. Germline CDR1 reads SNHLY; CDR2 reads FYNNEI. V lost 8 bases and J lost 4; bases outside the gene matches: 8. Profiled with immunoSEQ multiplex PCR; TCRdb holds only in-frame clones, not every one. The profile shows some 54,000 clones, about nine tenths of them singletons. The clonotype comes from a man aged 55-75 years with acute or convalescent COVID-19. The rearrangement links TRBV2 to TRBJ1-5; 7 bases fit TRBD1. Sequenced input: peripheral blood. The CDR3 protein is CASGSDRSNQPQHF. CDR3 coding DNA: TGTGCCAGCGGCTCGGACAGGTCGAATCAGCCCCAGCATTTT.